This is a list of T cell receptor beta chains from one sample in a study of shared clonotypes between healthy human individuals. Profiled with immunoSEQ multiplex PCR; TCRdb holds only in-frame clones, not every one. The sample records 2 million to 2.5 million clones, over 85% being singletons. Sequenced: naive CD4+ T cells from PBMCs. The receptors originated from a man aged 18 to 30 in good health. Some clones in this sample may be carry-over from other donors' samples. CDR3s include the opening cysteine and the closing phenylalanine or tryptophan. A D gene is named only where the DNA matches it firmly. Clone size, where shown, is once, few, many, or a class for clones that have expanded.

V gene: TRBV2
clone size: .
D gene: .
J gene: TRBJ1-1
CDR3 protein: CASSEMAGSTEAFF
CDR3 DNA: TGTGCCAGCAGTGAAATGGCGGGCTCCACTGAAGCTTTCTTT

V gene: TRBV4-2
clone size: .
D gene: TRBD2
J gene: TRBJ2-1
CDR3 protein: CASSHNPPGLRGDEQFF
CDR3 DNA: TGTGCCAGCAGCCACAACCCACCGGGACTAAGAGGAGATGAGCAGTTCTTC

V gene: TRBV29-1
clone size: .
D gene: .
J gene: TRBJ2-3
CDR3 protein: CSASLSTDTQYF
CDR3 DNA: TGCAGCGCATCACTTAGCACAGATACGCAGTATTTT

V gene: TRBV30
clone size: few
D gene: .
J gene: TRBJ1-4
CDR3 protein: CAFFRGATNEKLFF
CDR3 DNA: TGTGCCTTTTTCAGGGGAGCAACTAATGAAAAACTGTTTTTT

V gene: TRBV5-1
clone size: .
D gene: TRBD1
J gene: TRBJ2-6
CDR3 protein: CASSFISGTESSGANVLTF
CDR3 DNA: TGCGCCAGCAGCTTCATTTCCGGGACAGAGAGCTCTGGGGCCAACGTCCTGACTTTC

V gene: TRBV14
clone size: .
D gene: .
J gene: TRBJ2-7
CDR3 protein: CASSQVTGGYEQYF
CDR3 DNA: TGTGCCAGCAGCCAAGTAACCGGGGGCTACGAGCAGTACTTC

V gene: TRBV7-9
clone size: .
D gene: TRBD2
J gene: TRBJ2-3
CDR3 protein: CASSRPGLAGRTDTQYF
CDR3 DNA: TGTGCCAGCAGCCGGCCCGGACTAGCGGGACGAACAGATACGCAGTATTTT

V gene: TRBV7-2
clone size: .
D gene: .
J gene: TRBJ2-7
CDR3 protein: CASRGASYEQYF
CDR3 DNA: TGTGCCAGCCGCGGGGCTTCCTACGAGCAGTACTTC

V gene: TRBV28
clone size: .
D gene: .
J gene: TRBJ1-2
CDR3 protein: CASSPSTVYGYTF
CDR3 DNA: TGTGCCAGCAGTCCGTCGACAGTCTATGGCTACACCTTC

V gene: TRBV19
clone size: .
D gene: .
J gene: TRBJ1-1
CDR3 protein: CASSAFLATEAFF
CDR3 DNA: TGTGCCAGTAGTGCGTTCCTTGCCACTGAAGCTTTCTTT

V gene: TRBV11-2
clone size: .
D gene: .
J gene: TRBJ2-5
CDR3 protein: CASSLAGYQETQYF
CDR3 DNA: TGTGCCAGCAGCTTAGCAGGGTATCAAGAGACCCAGTACTTC

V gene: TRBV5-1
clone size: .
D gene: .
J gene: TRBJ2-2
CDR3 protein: CASSLGPIPNTGELFF
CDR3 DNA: TGCGCCAGCAGTCTGGGTCCAATTCCGAACACCGGGGAGCTGTTTTTT

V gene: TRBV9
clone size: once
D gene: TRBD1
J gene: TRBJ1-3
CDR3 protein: CASSVLDRAQFSGNTIYF
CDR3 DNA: TGTGCCAGCAGCGTATTGGACAGGGCACAATTCTCTGGAAACACCATATATTTT

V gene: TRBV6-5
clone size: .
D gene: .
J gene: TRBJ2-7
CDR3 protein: CAHGSLYEQYF
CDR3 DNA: TGTGCCCACGGGAGTCTCTACGAGCAGTACTTC

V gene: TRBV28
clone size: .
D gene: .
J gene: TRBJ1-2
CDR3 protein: CASSFYSGYTF
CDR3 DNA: TGTGCCAGCAGTTTTTATAGTGGCTACACCTTC

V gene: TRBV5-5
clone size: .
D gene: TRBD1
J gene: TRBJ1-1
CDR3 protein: CASSLGQGLVEAFF
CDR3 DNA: TGTGCCAGCAGCCTGGGACAGGGTCTCGTTGAAGCTTTCTTT

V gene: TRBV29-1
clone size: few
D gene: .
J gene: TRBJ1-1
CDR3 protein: CSVGRTVMNTEAFF
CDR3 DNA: TGCAGCGTAGGACGGACAGTCATGAACACTGAAGCTTTCTTT

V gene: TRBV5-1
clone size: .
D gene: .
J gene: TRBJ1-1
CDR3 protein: CASSLVVTHRNTEAFF
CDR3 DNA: TGCGCCAGCAGCTTGGTAGTCACGCACCGAAACACTGAAGCTTTCTTT

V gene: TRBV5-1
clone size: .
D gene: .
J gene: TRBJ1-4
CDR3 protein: CASSPVGGANEKLFF
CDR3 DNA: TGCGCCAGCAGCCCCGTCGGGGGGGCTAATGAAAAACTGTTTTTT

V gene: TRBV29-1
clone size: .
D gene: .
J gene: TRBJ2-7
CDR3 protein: CSVTTSRGYEQYF
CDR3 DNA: TGCAGCGTTACGACATCGAGGGGCTACGAGCAGTACTTC

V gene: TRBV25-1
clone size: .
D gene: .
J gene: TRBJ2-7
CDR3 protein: CASVKVGANPGFDEQYF
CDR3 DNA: TGTGCCAGCGTAAAGGTCGGGGCAAACCCCGGGTTCGACGAGCAGTACTTC

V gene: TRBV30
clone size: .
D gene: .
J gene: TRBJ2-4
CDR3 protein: CAWSVGIPAKNIQYF
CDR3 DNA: TGTGCCTGGAGTGTTGGAATCCCTGCCAAAAACATTCAGTACTTC

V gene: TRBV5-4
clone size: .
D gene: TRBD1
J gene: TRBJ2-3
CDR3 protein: CASSIDRERNTQYF
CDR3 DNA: TGTGCCAGCAGCATCGACAGGGAACGTAATACGCAGTATTTT

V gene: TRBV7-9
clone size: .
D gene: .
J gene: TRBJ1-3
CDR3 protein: CASSWGTSGNTIYF
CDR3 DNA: TGTGCCAGCAGCTGGGGAACCTCTGGAAACACCATATATTTT

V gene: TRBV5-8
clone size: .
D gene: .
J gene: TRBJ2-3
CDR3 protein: CASSLFGETDTQYF
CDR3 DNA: TGTGCCAGCAGCTTGTTCGGAGAGACAGATACGCAGTATTTT

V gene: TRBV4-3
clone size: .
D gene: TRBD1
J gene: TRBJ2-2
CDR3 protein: CASSQVAGTDTGELFF
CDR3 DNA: TGCGCCAGCAGCCAAGTCGCCGGGACAGACACCGGGGAGCTGTTTTTT

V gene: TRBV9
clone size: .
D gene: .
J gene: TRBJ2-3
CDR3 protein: CASSLRLSTDTQYF
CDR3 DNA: TGTGCCAGCAGCCTCCGACTAAGCACAGATACGCAGTATTTT

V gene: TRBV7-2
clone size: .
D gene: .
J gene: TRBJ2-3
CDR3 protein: CASSPARHTQYF
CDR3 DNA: TGTGCCAGCAGCCCGGCGCGACATACGCAGTATTTT

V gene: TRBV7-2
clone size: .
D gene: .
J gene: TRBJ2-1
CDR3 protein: CASSLAGGRNDEQFF
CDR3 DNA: TGTGCCAGCAGCTTAGCAGGGGGGCGCAACGATGAGCAGTTCTTC

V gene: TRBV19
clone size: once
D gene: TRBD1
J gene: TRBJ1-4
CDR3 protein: CASSPYRDREEKLFF
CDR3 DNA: TGTGCCAGTAGTCCCTACCGGGACAGGGAAGAAAAACTGTTTTTT

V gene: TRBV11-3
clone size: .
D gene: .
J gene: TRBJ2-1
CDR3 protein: CASSSQESPDEQFF
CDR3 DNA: TGTGCCAGCAGCTCCCAGGAATCGCCCGATGAGCAGTTCTTC

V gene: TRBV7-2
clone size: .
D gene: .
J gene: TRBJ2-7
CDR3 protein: CASSPGGRSSYEQYF
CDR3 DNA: TGTGCCAGCAGCCCAGGGGGGCGGAGCTCCTACGAGCAGTACTTC

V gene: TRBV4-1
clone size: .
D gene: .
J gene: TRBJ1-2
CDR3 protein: CASSQASGGYGYTF
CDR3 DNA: TGCGCCAGCAGCCAAGCTTCGGGGGGGTATGGCTACACCTTC

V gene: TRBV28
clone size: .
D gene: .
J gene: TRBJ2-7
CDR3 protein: CASAGWGDEQYF
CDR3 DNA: TGTGCCAGCGCGGGGTGGGGGGACGAGCAGTACTTC

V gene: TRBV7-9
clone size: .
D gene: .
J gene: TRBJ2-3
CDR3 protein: CASSLQGLGDTQYF
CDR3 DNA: TGTGCCAGCAGCTTGCAGGGGCTAGGGGATACGCAGTATTTT

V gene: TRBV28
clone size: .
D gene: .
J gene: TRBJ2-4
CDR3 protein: CATGAPLAKNIQYF
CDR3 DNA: TGTGCCACCGGAGCCCCTCTAGCCAAAAACATTCAGTACTTC

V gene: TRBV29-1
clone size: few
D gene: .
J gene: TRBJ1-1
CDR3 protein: CSTRRGNTEAFF
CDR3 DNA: TGCAGCACCCGAAGGGGGAACACTGAAGCTTTCTTT

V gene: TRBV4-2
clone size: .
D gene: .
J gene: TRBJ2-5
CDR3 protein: CASSQSPGTGETQYF
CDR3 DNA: TGTGCCAGCAGCCAATCCCCAGGGACCGGAGAGACCCAGTACTTC

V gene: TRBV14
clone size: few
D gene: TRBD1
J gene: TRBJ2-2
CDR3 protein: CASSPRQGWAGELFF
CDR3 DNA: TGTGCCAGCAGCCCCAGACAGGGTTGGGCCGGGGAGCTGTTTTTT

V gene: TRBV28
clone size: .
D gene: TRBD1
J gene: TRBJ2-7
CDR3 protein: CASSLPQGANEQYF
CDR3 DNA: TGTGCCAGCAGTTTACCCCAGGGGGCAAACGAGCAGTACTTC

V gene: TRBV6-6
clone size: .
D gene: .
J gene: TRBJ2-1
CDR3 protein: CASSLALGGLNEQFF
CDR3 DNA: TGTGCCAGCAGCCTAGCCCTCGGAGGGCTGAATGAGCAGTTCTTC

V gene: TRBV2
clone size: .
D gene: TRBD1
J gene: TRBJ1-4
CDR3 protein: CASSARTGRGGELFF
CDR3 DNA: TGTGCCAGCAGTGCCAGGACAGGTCGAGGGGGGGAACTGTTTTTT

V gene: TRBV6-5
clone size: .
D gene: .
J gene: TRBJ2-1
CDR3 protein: CASRQRSSGNEQFF
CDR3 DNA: TGTGCCAGCAGGCAACGTTCCAGTGGGAATGAGCAGTTCTTC

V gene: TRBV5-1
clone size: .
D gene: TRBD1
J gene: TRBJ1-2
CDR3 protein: CASSLDAGGPYGYTF
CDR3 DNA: TGCGCCAGCAGCTTGGACGCAGGGGGACCCTATGGCTACACCTTC

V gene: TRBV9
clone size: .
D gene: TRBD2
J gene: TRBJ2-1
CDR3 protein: CASSPRRGGGGNEQFF
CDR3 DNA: TGTGCCAGCAGCCCCCGGCGGGGGGGAGGAGGGAATGAGCAGTTCTTC

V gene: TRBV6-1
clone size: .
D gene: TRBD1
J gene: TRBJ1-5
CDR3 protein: CASSEWGGGLQPQHF
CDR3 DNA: TGTGCCAGCAGTGAATGGGGAGGGGGCTTGCAGCCCCAGCATTTT

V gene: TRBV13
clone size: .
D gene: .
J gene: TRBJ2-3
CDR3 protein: CASSLRAGDTQYF
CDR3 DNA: TGTGCCAGCAGCTTACGGGCCGGAGATACGCAGTATTTT

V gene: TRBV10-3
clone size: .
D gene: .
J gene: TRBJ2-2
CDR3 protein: CAISESPAAGELFF
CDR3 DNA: TGTGCCATCAGTGAGTCTCCGGCTGCCGGGGAGCTGTTTTTT

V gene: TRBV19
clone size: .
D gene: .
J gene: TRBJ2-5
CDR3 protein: CASSIRGGRKGQYF
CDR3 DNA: TGTGCCAGTAGTATAAGGGGGGGGCGAAAGGGCCAGTACTTC

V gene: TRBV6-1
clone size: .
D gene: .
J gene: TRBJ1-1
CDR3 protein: CASSEPPGTEAFF
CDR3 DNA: TGTGCCAGCAGTGAACCCCCCGGCACTGAAGCTTTCTTT